A single sample is the source of the 24 T cell receptor beta chains below, sequenced in a study of blood T cell repertoires in COVID-19. Assay used: immunoSEQ multiplex PCR; TCRdb lists only in-frame clones, some missing. The repertoire has 390,000 or so clones, around 86% of them found once; the top ten carry approximately 5.4%. Specimen: PBMCs or T cells enriched from blood (not recorded which). All receptors derive from a woman in her forties or fifties who had recovered from COVID-19.

The chain is built from TRBV19 and TRBJ2-3; 9 bases agree with TRBD1. The CDR3 is made up of 16 amino acids. After removal of 1 base from V and 4 bases from J, the junction contained 6 bases not matched to a gene. CDR1 and CDR2 (germline): LNHDA, SQIVND (reference sequence). The CDR3 sequence: CASSIGGTGTADTQYF. The CDR3 DNA reads as TGTGCCAGTAGTATAGGCGGGACAGGGACCGCAGATACGCAGTATTTT.

V gene TRBV29-1 combines with J gene TRBJ1-4; D uncertain. Germline V gene lookup returns CDR1 SQVTM and CDR2 ANQGSEA. V was pared by 1 base and J by 7 bases, with 10 bases between. CDR3 length: 13 residues. DNA for the CDR3: TGCAGCGTTGAAGTCCATGGAGGTGAAAAACTGTTTTTT. Amino acids: CSVEVHGGEKLFF.

The chain joins TRBV7-3 to TRBJ2-1, with 13 bases matching TRBD2. CDR1 and CDR2 from the germline V gene are SGHTA and FQGTGA. This CDR3 is built from 19 residues. The V gene end was trimmed by 5 bases and the J gene end by 3 bases; junction bases not matched to a gene: 13. CDR3 sequence: CASSPTGGTSGASYNEQFF. CDR3 coding DNA: TGTGCCAGCAGCCCGACCGGCGGGACTAGCGGGGCGAGCTACAATGAGCAGTTCTTC.

This chain connects TRBV14 to TRBJ2-1, with D perhaps matching TRBD1 (5 bases). Trimming removed 1 base from V and 4 bases from J, with 8 bases in between. Germline-derived CDR1 and CDR2 are SGHDN and FVKESK. This CDR3 has 14 amino acids. The DNA of the CDR3 is TGTGCCAGCAGCCAAGGGGGCGCTTACAATGAGCAGTTCTTC. This sequence encodes CASSQGGAYNEQFF.

This chain uses TRBV11-2 with TRBJ2-5; 8 bases line up with TRBD1. This CDR3 spans 15 amino acids. Germline trimming cut 4 bases from V and 4 bases from J; bases unmatched to any gene: 8. Germline CDR1 reads SGHAT; CDR2 reads FQNNGV. The CDR3 nucleotides read TGTGCCAGCAGCTCCCTCCCCCAGGGGGCAGAGACCCAGTACTTC. Translated, it gives CASSSLPQGAETQYF.

The chain uses TRBV3-1 (or the pseudogene TRBV3-2) and TRBJ1-6, with D perhaps TRBD1 (5 bases). This CDR3 spans 15 amino acids. The V end was cut by 5 bases, the J end by 10 bases, with 18 bases between. Germline CDR1 and CDR2: LGHDT and YNNKEL (reference sequence). This CDR3 is CASSTLGRGRSPLHF. CDR3 coding DNA: TGTGCCAGCAGCACCCTGGGGCGGGGAAGGTCACCCCTCCACTTT.

The table lists this clone with a few counts. This chain connects TRBV6-5 to TRBJ1-3; D is undetermined. The germline V and J ends were trimmed by 0 bases and 1 base, with 10 bases remaining between them. Germline values: CDR1 MNHEY, CDR2 SVGAGI. This CDR3 region has 16 residues. DNA for the CDR3: TGTGCCAGCAGTTACTCGATACGCGGATCTGGAAACACCATATATTTT. Encoded protein: CASSYSIRGSGNTIYF.

The chain uses TRBV7-9 and TRBJ1-6, with D perhaps matching TRBD1 (5 bases). CDR1 is SEHNR, CDR2 FQNEAQ, per germline (reference sequence). The V end was cut by 2 bases, the J end by 4 bases, with 21 bases between. The CDR3 has 19 amino acids. CDR3 nucleotides: TGTGCCAGCAGCTTACCTTTGGGAGGGGTTGGTGATTATAATTCACCCCTCCACTTT. Its translation: CASSLPLGGVGDYNSPLHF.

J is TRBJ1-6 and V is TRBV12-3 or TRBV12-4; D gene ambiguous. The V end was cut by 6 bases, the J end by 10 bases, with 13 bases between. This CDR3 has 13 residues. The CDR3 coding sequence is TGTGCCAGCAGAAATAAGGAGGGCTCACCCCTCCACTTT. Its translation is CASRNKEGSPLHF.

This clone was seen a single time. This sequence joins TRBV15 and TRBJ2-7, with D maybe TRBD1 (5 bases). CDR3 length: 15 residues. The V and J ends lost 0 bases and 5 bases respectively, with 14 bases between them. Germline V gene sequence: CDR1 LNHNV, CDR2 YYDKDF (reference sequence). The CDR3 DNA reads TGTGCCACCAGCAGAGAGTGGGCAGGGCTCCACGAGCAGTACTTC. Its protein product is CATSREWAGLHEQYF.

The chain uses TRBV30 and TRBJ2-7, with 7 bases aligning to TRBD2. V shed 0 bases, J shed 3 bases, and the junction held 11 bases outside the gene matches. The CDR3 is made up of 16 amino acids. Looked up from germline, CDR1 is GTSNPN and CDR2 is SVGIG (reference sequence). CDR3 bases: TGTGCCTGGAGTGTACTTTCAAGCGGGATTAGCTACGAGCAGTACTTC. Amino acids: CAWSVLSSGISYEQYF.

This clone has more than one count but fewer than ten. At the DNA level, this CDR3 is encoded by other sequences in the same sample as well. The chain couples TRBV7-2 to TRBJ2-3; TRBD2 matches 9 bases. J lost 0 bases, V lost 3 bases, and 1 base had no gene match. The germline CDR1 and CDR2 sequences are SGHTA and FQGNSA. This CDR3 spans 15 amino acids. DNA of the CDR3: TGTGCCAGCAGCTTGAGCGGGGGGAGCACAGATACGCAGTATTTT. Translated: CASSLSGGSTDTQYF.

V usage is TRBV6-1 and J usage is TRBJ2-3; weak D call: TRBD1 (6 bases). Germline CDR1 reads MNHNS; CDR2 reads SASEGT. The CDR3 runs to 17 residues. V lost 5 bases, J lost 1 base, and 19 bases lay in between. For the CDR3, the DNA is TGTGCCAGCAGTAAAGATCGGGACACCCGCCGCACAGATACGCAGTATTTT. This codes for CASSKDRDTRRTDTQYF.

This clone was detected only a few times. Sequence at one end of the junction differs from germline and may be a read error. The CDR3 DNA reads TGTGCCAGCAGTTTAGACGCCAGGGTTCTTGCCTTC. Amino acids: CASSLDARVLAF. The V gene is TRBV27, the J gene TRBJ1-2; tentatively, D is TRBD1 (5 bases). CDR1 MNHEY and CDR2 SMNVEV come from the germline V gene (reference sequence). The CDR3 sequence is 12 residues long.

The CDR3 DNA is TGCGCCAGCAGTAGCCTTTCTGGGGGCGGCAGGAACACTGAAGCTTTCTTT. As protein: CASSSLSGGGRNTEAFF. J is TRBJ1-1 and V is TRBV5-1; possible D gene TRBD1, 6 bases. This CDR3 has 17 amino acids. Germline assignment: CDR1 SGHRS and CDR2 YFSETQ. Trimming stripped 5 bases from V and 1 base from J, with 21 bases between.

This chain uses TRBV18 with TRBJ1-1, with D unresolved. Trimming took 3 bases from V and 3 from J, leaving 8 bases between them. The germline V gene encodes CDR1 KGHSH and CDR2 LQKENI. The CDR3 covers 13 residues. The CDR3 sequence: CASSPYIDTEAFF. The CDR3 coding sequence is TGTGCCAGCTCACCTTACATTGACACTGAAGCTTTCTTT.

The V call is TRBV11-3, the J call TRBJ1-2; D is ambiguous. The germline CDR1 and CDR2 sequences are SGHNT and YENEEA. V lost 4 bases and J lost 8, with 11 bases in between. The CDR3 has 12 residues. CDR3 nucleotides: TGTGCCAGCAGCTCCCTATCGAGCGGCTACACCTTC. It codes for CASSSLSSGYTF. Drawing the rest from reference TRBV11-3 and TRBJ1-2, the complete variable domain is EAGVVQSPRYKIIEKKQPVAFWCNPISGHNTLYWYLQNLGQGPELLIRYENEEAVDDSQLPKDRFSAERLKGVDSTLKIQPAELGDSAVYLCASSSLSSGYTFGSGTRLTVV.

The chain recombines TRBV18 with TRBJ1-1; 12 nucleotides agree with TRBD1. The CDR3 runs to 16 residues. V trimming: 0 bases; J trimming: 10 bases; junction bases outside the gene matches: 9. From germline, CDR1 is KGHSH and CDR2 LQKENI. The CDR3 region is CASSPPMGQGAIGAFF. In nucleotides, the CDR3 is TGTGCCAGCTCACCACCGATGGGACAGGGGGCGATCGGAGCTTTCTTT.

The V and J genes are TRBV7-2 and TRBJ1-1; 8 bases match TRBD1. Germline V lookup: CDR1 SGHTA, CDR2 FQGNSA. After removal of 5 bases from V and 4 bases from J, the junction contained 9 bases not matched to a gene. The CDR3 length is 15 residues. CDR3 coding DNA: TGTGCCAGCAGCCTCCAGGGGGCGGCGATCACTGAAGCTTTCTTT. Amino acids: CASSLQGAAITEAFF.

The gene calls are TRBV30 and TRBJ1-1; TRBD1 agrees at 9 bases. CDR1 and CDR2 (germline): GTSNPN, SVGIG (reference sequence). Trimming took 0 bases from V and 7 from J; bases not matched to a gene: 9. The CDR3 spans 15 residues. The CDR3 sequence is CAWSVRTTGGDEAFF. The CDR3 coding sequence is TGTGCCTGGAGTGTACGCACGACAGGGGGAGATGAAGCTTTCTTT.

The DNA of the CDR3 is TGTGCCAGCAGCCGTAGCGGGGACCTCACAGATACGCAGTATTTT. This sequence encodes CASSRSGDLTDTQYF. The V gene is TRBV7-2, the J gene TRBJ2-3; 8 bases line up with TRBD2. CDR3 length: 15 residues. With V trimmed by 5 bases and J by 2 bases, 6 bases remained unmatched. Germline CDR1 SGHTA, CDR2 FQGNSA.

The V and J genes are TRBV7-5 and TRBJ2-5; the D segment call TRBD2 is taken from the table without a DNA check. TRBV7-5 constitutes a pseudogene. This CDR3 has 18 amino acids. CDR3 sequence: CVRSSRTPLVPPQETQYF. In DNA, the CDR3 is TGTGTCAGAAGCTCCCGAACCCCACTCGTTCCCCCTCAAGAGACCCAGTACTTC.

This clone turned up a few times. The chain combines TRBV6-2 or TRBV6-3 with TRBJ1-2; D perhaps matches TRBD1 (5 bases). The CDR3 runs 13 residues. The V gene's germline CDR1 is MNHEY and CDR2 SVGEGT. The V gene lost 7 bases and the J gene lost 8 bases, with 17 bases spanning the gap. The CDR3 sequence is CASTPNRSGGYTF. CDR3 nucleotides: TGTGCCAGCACCCCGAACAGGAGTGGAGGCTACACCTTC.

This sequence joins TRBV5-8 and TRBJ1-4; TRBD1 matches 9 bases. From germline, CDR1 is SGHTS and CDR2 YDEGEE. The CDR3 spans 15 residues. The J segment lost 6 bases and the V segment lost 1 base, leaving 4 bases of the junction unmatched. CDR3 protein: CASSLSGTGYEKLFF. Written as DNA, the CDR3 is TGTGCCAGCAGCTTGTCCGGGACAGGGTATGAAAAACTGTTTTTT.